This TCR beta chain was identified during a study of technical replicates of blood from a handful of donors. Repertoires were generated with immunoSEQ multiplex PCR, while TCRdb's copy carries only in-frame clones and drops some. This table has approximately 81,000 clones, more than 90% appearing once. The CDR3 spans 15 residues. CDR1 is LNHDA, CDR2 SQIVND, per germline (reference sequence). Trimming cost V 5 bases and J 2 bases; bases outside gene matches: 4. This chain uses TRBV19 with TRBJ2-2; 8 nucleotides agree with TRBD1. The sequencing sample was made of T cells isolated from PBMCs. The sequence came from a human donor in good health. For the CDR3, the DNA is TGTGCCAGTAGTTCGGGGACAGGTAACACCGGGGAGCTGTTTTTT. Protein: CASSSGTGNTGELFF.